This T cell receptor (beta chain) was sequenced for a study of blood T cell repertoires in COVID-19 (TCRdb year 2020). With respect to the entire study: The collaborator samples originated in the United States, Italy and Spain and spanned the acute and convalescent phases of COVID-19. The material from the prospective study consisted of cDNA or gDNA derived from T cells, B-cell-depleted T cells, or PBMCs. Deeply sampled blood TCRbeta repertoires from subjects exposed to, actively infected with, or recovered from COVID-19 were included in the dataset. The repertoires were released in a freely available public database meant as a resource for research on the immune response to SARS-CoV-2. Samples were obtained from the ongoing ImmuneRACE study (first 160 participants) and from 1,254 subjects provided by 6 global collaborators. Nearly every sample came with metadata listing a de-identified subject ID, COVID-19 status, age in years and sex. Where HLA class I and class II types were available, the types were taken from metadata supplied by the sample provider, not from assay-based typing.

A second Seattle source provided samples from volunteer blood donors who had recovered from COVID-19. The collaborating institutions used their own protocols to collect whole blood in K2EDTA tubes. For TCRbeta analysis, collaborators shipped samples as frozen whole blood, isolated PBMCs, or DNA extracted from either of those sample types. In regard to this clone: There is no known antigen for this receptor. No base quality information exists; no much larger clone differs at one position.

General study outcomes and caveats: How much clinical and demographic metadata was included differed by source and by participant, and the metadata was provided uncurated.

TCRbeta CDR3 regions were amplified from genomic DNA using the immunoSEQ Assay, a bias-controlled multiplex PCR. The published analysis was carried out like this. The number of nucleated cells in each sample was estimated by amplification of reference gene primers within the assay. To quantify the absolute abundance of each unique TCRbeta CDR3 rearrangement, sequence reads were collapsed and filtered. For each sample, productive Simpson clonality was calculated by taking the square root of Simpson's diversity index across productive rearrangements. In TCRdb, the immuneACCESS table is reduced to in-frame sequences with V and J assigned. These tables do not hold every clone; where another copy was compared, an unresolved V gene accounts for under half, and the others remain unexplained. The V and J calls and clone size are taken from that table; D and trimming were inferred from the DNA. Here the sample has some 270,000 clones; nearly 90% occur a single time. The ten largest make up 4.6% of the sample.

The CDR3 has 14 amino acids, counting the end cysteine and phenylalanine. Only the CDR3 region is kept as DNA, spanning 42 bases read in frame from base 1. The V end loses 1 base and the J end loses 4 bases, and a stretch of 10 bases separates them. The germline V gene gives CDR1 as SGHVS and CDR2 as FQNEAQ. The chain is assembled from TRBV7-8 and TRBJ1-1, and perhaps TRBD1 as D gene, on 5 matching bases. This receptor was taken from a woman in her thirties or forties who had recovered from COVID-19. The sequencing sample was made of peripheral blood. The DNA sequence is as follows: TGTGCCAGCAGCTTAGGACAGCAAGGCACTGAAGCTTTCTTT. It codes for CASSLGQQGTEAFF.